A single T cell receptor (beta chain) is shown here with its context. The data belong to a study of blood T cell repertoires in COVID-19. Looking at the study overall: Sample material is recorded as cDNA or gDNA derived from T cells, B-cell-depleted T cells, or PBMCs.

Here immunoSEQ multiplex PCR was the method, and the copy in TCRdb shows in-frame clones only, minus some. The data show roughly 400,000 clones, roughly nine tenths seen once. Those enrolled, adults aged about 18 to 89 years, came from about two dozen US areas. Within 2 weeks before study entry, exposed participants met a COVID-19 case. V lost 3 bases to trimming and J lost 2 bases, with 10 bases between them. The CDR3 is 14 amino acids. Germline CDR1 and CDR2: KGHSH and LQKENI. The sequence came from a woman aged 40 to 49 who had been exposed to COVID-19. V is TRBV18 and J is TRBJ1-1, with no clear D. Material: PBMCs or T cells enriched from blood (not recorded which). Here the CDR3 DNA reads TGTGCCAGCTCACCCGAGGGCCGTAACACTGAAGCTTTCTTT. Encoded protein: CASSPEGRNTEAFF.